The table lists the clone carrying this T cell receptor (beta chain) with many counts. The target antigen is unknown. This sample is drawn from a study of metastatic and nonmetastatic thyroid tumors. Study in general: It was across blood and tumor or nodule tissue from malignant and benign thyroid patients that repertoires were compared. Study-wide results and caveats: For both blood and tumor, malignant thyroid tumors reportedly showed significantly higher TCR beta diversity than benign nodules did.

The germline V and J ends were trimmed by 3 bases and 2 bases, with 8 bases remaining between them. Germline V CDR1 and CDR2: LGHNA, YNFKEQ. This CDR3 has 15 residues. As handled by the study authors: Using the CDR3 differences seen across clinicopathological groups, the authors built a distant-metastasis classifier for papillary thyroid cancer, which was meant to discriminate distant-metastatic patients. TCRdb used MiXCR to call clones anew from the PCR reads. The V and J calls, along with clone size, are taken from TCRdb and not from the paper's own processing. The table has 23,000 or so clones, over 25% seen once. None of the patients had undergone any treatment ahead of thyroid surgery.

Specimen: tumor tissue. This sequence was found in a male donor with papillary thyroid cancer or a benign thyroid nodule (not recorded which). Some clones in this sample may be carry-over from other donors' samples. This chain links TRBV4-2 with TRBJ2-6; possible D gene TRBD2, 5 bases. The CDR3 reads CASSHAGTGANVLTF. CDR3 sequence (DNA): TGTGCCAGCAGCCACGCCGGGACTGGGGCCAACGTCCTGACTTTC.